The rows below give T cell receptor beta chains drawn from one sample of a study of naive CD8 T cells in extremely preterm neonates. Sequencing used immunoSEQ multiplex PCR; TCRdb keeps in-frame clones, though not all of them. The repertoire includes roughly 6,500 clones, 95% to 99% of them detected once, and 0.4% sits in the top ten. The sequencing sample was made of naive CD8+ T cells from cord blood. The receptors come from a newborn in good health. CDR3s include the opening cysteine and the closing phenylalanine or tryptophan. The order of the fields is J gene, V gene, CDR3 protein.

>TRBJ2-3|TRBV10-1
CASRRAAGGTDTQYF
>TRBJ2-1|TRBV28
CASRDRGYNEQFF
>TRBJ1-2|TRBV6-5
CASSYRDKNYGYTF
>TRBJ2-3|TRBV27
CASSPELGTDTQYF
>TRBJ2-2|TRBV12-5
CASDIGAIAGGPTGELFF
>TRBJ2-2|TRBV13
CASSGGLAGGPNTGELFF
>TRBJ1-1|TRBV18
CASSPVGGTEAFF
>TRBJ2-1|TRBV10-1
CAGRWRVYNEQFF
>TRBJ2-3|TRBV7-7
CASSSWTSTDTQYF
>TRBJ1-1|TRBV29-1
CSVGFPEEYGTGGTEAFF
>TRBJ2-4|TRBV28
CASSSRAKNIQYF
>TRBJ2-7|TRBV27
CTSSFSGGYEQYF
>TRBJ2-2|TRBV7-9
CASSPSGELFF
>TRBJ1-2|TRBV7-9
CASSLVGGGGYGYTF
>TRBJ2-1|TRBV5-1
CASSLVGSETIQFF
>TRBJ2-7|TRBV7-9
CASSWDFEQYF
>TRBJ1-5|TRBV19
CASSLQGAANQPQHF
>TRBJ1-5|TRBV28
CASSLVAGTGADQPQHF
>TRBJ2-1|TRBV27
CASSFGGDFPNEQFF
>TRBJ1-2|TRBV6-6
CASSYLTGDYGYTF
>TRBJ2-7|TRBV5-4
CASSPDRADEQYF
>TRBJ1-5|TRBV9
CASSEGGNQPQHF
>TRBJ1-2|TRBV19
CASSPGTGGEGYTF